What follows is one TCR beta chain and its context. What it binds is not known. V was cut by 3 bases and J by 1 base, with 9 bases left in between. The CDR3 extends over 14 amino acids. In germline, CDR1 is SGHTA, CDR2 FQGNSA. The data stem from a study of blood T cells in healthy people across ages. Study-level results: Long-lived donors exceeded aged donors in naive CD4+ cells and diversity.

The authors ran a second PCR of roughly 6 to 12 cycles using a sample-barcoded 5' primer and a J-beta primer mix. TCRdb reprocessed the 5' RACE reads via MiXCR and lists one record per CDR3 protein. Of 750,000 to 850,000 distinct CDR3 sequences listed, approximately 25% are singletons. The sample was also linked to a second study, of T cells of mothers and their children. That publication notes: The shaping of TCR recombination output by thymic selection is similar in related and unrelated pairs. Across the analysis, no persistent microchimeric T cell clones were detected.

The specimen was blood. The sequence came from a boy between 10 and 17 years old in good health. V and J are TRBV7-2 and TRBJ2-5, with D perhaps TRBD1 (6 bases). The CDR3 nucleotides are TGTGCCAGCAGCTTCGTGGGGGCCCAAGAGACCCAGTACTTC. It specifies CASSFVGAQETQYF. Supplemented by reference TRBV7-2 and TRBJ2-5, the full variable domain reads GAGVSQSPSNKVTEKGKDVELRCDPISGHTALYWYRQSLGQGLEFLIYFQGNSAPDKSGLPSDRFSAERTGGSVSTLTIQRTQQEDSAVYLCASSFVGAQETQYFGPGTRLLVL.